Below are 5 T cell receptor beta chains sequenced from a single sample in a study of T cells in women clearing cervical HPV infection. The repertoire was sequenced with immunoSEQ multiplex PCR; TCRdb's copy has only in-frame clones and lacks some. The sample data list 35,000 to 45,000 clones. The sequenced sample was blood buffy coat. These TCRs come from a woman between 18 and 69 years old with a cervical HPV16 infection that either progressed to CIN3+ or cleared (not recorded which).

In regard to this clone: The observed sequence ends 3 residues before the CDR3 terminus, with the missing tail filled in from the germline J gene. V is TRBV5-1 and J is TRBJ2-7, with a possible D match to TRBD2 (6 bases). With 1 base removed from V and 0 bases from J, the gap between germline ends came to 14 bases. The CDR3 totals 16 residues. Germline V gene lookup returns CDR1 SGHRS and CDR2 YFSETQ. The CDR3 bases that were read are TGCGCCAGCAGCTTGACGAGCGGGCAAAGCTCCTACGAG. It encodes CASSLTSGQSSYE. The entire CDR3 reads CASSLTSGQSSYEQYF.

As to this clone: The read terminates 3 residues ahead of where the CDR3 ends, so the germline J gene completes it. This sequence joins TRBV13 and TRBJ1-3; D is ambiguous. Trimming took 5 bases from V and 0 from J, leaving 14 bases between them. CDR1 is PRHDT, CDR2 FYEKMQ, per germline (reference sequence). The CDR3 is 16 amino acids. CDR3 DNA (partial): TGTGCCAGCAGCGCCTATACTGAATACTCTGGAAACACC. This gives the protein CASSAYTEYSGNT. In full, the CDR3 reads CASSAYTEYSGNTIYF.

Of note for this clone: The missing CDR3 end, 3 residues past where the read stops, is filled in from the germline J gene. The chain employs TRBV7-3 and TRBJ1-1; no reliable D call. The CDR3 runs to 13 residues. Germline CDR1 SGHTA, CDR2 FQGTGA. Trimming cost V 0 bases and J 3 bases, with 5 bases left between them. This CDR3 is CASSLTSDTEAFF. The covered CDR3 bases are TGTGCCAGCAGCTTAACCTCTGACACTGAA.

For this clone: The read falls 3 residues short of the CDR3 end, and the missing part is taken from the germline J gene. V usage is TRBV19 and J usage is TRBJ2-3; D remains unclear. The CDR3 covers 14 residues. Per the germline V gene, CDR1 is LNHDA and CDR2 is SQIVND (reference sequence). Trimming took off 6 bases at V and 0 bases at J, with 10 bases between the two ends. CDR3: CASSSLPSTDTQYF. The CDR3 DNA, read in part, is TGTGCCAGTAGCAGTCTTCCTAGCACAGATACG.

Note on this clone: The read finishes 3 residues shy of the CDR3 end, and the germline J gene is used to complete it. This rearrangement joins TRBV5-5 to TRBJ2-1, with D tentatively TRBD2 (6 bases). Germline V gives CDR1 SGHKS, CDR2 YYEKEE (reference sequence). Trimming took 4 bases from V and 4 from J, leaving 15 bases between them. The CDR3 is 15 amino acids. CDR3 protein: CASSRGDSGYNEQFF. The CDR3 DNA, read in part, is TGTGCCAGCAGCCGCGGAGATAGCGGTTACAATGAG. Using reference TRBV5-5 and TRBJ2-1 for the parts outside the CDR3, the full variable domain is DAGVTQSPTHLIKTRGQQVTLRCSPISGHKSVSWYQQVLGQGPQFIFQYYEKEERGRGNFPDRFSARQFPNYSSELNVNALLLGDSALYLCASSRGDSGYNEQFFGPGTRLTVL.